This T cell receptor (beta chain) was retrieved from a study of cytomegalovirus exposure and HLA in healthy donors listed by TCRdb under 2017. A note on the overall study: An earlier analysis of some 550 of the donors reported more than 250 Gb of sequence data and 100 million to 140 million unique TCR beta sequences from 150 million to 200 million T cells. Approximately 300 gigabases of sequencing data and around 90 million unique TCR sequences made up an early release that covered 640 HLA-typed donors. Among the roughly 410 genotyped donors, around 81% belonged to the genetic ancestry cluster associated with self-reported Caucasian donors. The aim of the study was to test whether cataloging public T cell receptors could identify signatures of past pathogen exposure. The study used immunosequencing to profile the T cell repertoires of approximately 630 subjects and linked those repertoires to cytomegalovirus serostatus. A separate validation cohort of 100 to 150 different subjects was used in addition to the roughly 670-subject first cohort. High-throughput TCR immunosequencing, statistical association of individual TCRs with disease status, and machine learning were combined to predict cytomegalovirus infection status. To study patterns of TCR occurrence, a later analysis re-analyzed previously published TCR beta repertoires from 650 to 750 donors and added high-resolution HLA genotyping. The later analysis used no new phenotypic data to find candidate immune exposures, relying instead on TCR beta sequences and their occurrence across donors. In an earlier analysis of a few hundred of the donors, high-throughput TCR beta sequencing was used to judge whether each TCR beta V gene segment behaved as functional or pseudogenic. Alongside the repertoire data, information on donor age, sex, ethnicity and CMV serostatus was compiled. In a later genetic analysis, genome-wide SNP genotypes for about 60% of the 666 donors were used, and that subset was treated as a discovery cohort. All discovery cohort repertoires had been generated on a single sequencing platform. HLA typing covered class I and class II loci at four-digit resolution. Typing coverage differed by locus: A, B, C, DRB1 and DQB1 were typed in about 620-640 donors, DQA1 in 522, DPA1 in 600 to 610, and DPB1 in 472. Four to six DR-DQ haplotypes were handled as single units for association and clustering, since linkage in the cohort was strong. Across roughly 420 genotyped donors of the cohort, an average of 235,054 unique TCR beta nucleotide sequences per donor were sequenced, and roughly 17% of those sequences were non-productive. Paper-wide results and their limitations: According to a later analysis, parvovirus B19, influenza, CMV and Epstein-Barr virus appeared linked to several top co-occurrence clusters. Specific HLA alleles were associated with 15,000 to 20,000 TCR beta sequences at a false discovery rate of 0.05 in a later analysis. Correlated functional status among segregating V segments might reflect linkage disequilibrium, but an unknown experimental factor could not be ruled out. Most TCR sequences were seen in very few donors, while some public TCRs were found in many individuals. A further reported finding was that TCR beta sequences accurately predicted the HLA-A and HLA-B alleles for most subjects in the first cohort. Three of the identified cytomegalovirus-associated TCR beta chains were confirmed in vitro to be specific for cytomegalovirus antigens. An association between a missense DCLRE1C variant and V-gene and J-gene trimming of TCR beta chains was found in a later genetic analysis and replicated in an independent cohort. When HLA alleles, especially DR and DQ, strongly co-occurred, TCR associations were difficult to assign to individual alleles. A cluster of highly shared sequence variants was judged likely to represent a technical artifact of the sequencing pipeline. The only immune exposure information available for the cohort was CMV serostatus. In an earlier analysis of more than 500 of the donors, most TCR beta V segments appeared in productive rearrangements about 87% or about 30% of the time, broadly matching IMGT annotations. The earlier analysis of approximately 560 of the donors excluded some 15 rarely observed V segments, including chromosome 9 orphons, because counts were too low. It was suggested by the authors that the approach could potentially be generalized to other disease states and immunological phenotypes. In both the original and validation cohorts, the classifier was reported to diagnose cytomegalovirus status with high specificity and sensitivity. Because some donors lacked HLA typing at each locus, the association tests relied only on the typed subset. Sequencing depth was assumed to be roughly uniform across donors in the presence/absence analyses, though that assumption may not hold. Compared with the roughly 700-donor mean, donors in an Asian-associated ancestry cluster had fewer N-insertions in productive TCRs, according to a later genetic analysis. Only TCR beta chains were sequenced in this cohort, and the absence of alpha or paired-chain data limited detectable features. The study gave a list of about 150 TCR beta chains associated with cytomegalovirus. In a later analysis, HLA-associated TCR beta chains showed more clonal expansion and lower generation probabilities than non-associated chains that were equally common. A later analysis found that TCR association rates varied across HLA loci, with DRB1 alleles showing the most associated TCRs and HLA-C alleles the fewest. According to a later analysis, most CMV-associated TCR beta chains appeared to be HLA-restricted, and the HLA associations seemed to be driven largely by CMV exposure.

Comments on this clone: What this receptor recognizes is not known. The record has no base qualities; no much larger clone is one base away.

In total, 666 healthy bone marrow donors made up the cohort. All cohort members were sampled while nominally healthy, although unrecorded immune exposures were likely present. The donor tested CMV seronegative, placing the donor among the 350 or so seronegative members of the cohort. A peripheral blood sample was provided by each donor, and peripheral blood mononuclear cells were used for TCR beta sequencing. Genomic DNA extraction from the blood cell samples was performed with the Qiagen DNeasy Blood Extraction Kit. Library creation used the immunoSEQ multiplex PCR assay. For the multiplex PCR, a mixture combining 60 forward primers for TCR Vbeta segments and 13 reverse primers for TCR Jbeta segments was used. A multiplex PCR assay on genomic DNA amplified the CDR3 region of rearranged TCR beta genes. Amplified TCR beta libraries were sequenced as 87-base-pair reads on the Illumina HiSeq System. Per the source publication's procedure: A later analysis tallied roughly 78 million unique TCR beta chains across the 700 or so repertoires, and approximately 9.9 million of those chains were shared by two or more donors. A nearest-neighbor algorithm error-corrected the raw reads and collapsed the reads into unique sequences, merging closely related sequences to remove PCR and sequencing errors. Alignment of CDR3 sequences to IMGT reference sequences was used to assign V, D and J gene segments. Each retained sequence needed at least a six-nucleotide match to both a V gene segment and a J gene segment. A rearrangement was called productive if the CDR3 had no stop codons and remained in frame with V and J, and every other rearrangement was called non-productive. CDR3 was defined according to IMGT convention as the region running from the second conserved V-encoded cysteine to the conserved J-encoded phenylalanine. The earlier analysis of some 600 of the donors excluded sequences that lacked an unambiguous match to a single V gene segment. In an earlier analysis of approximately 610 of the donors, V segments were called functional above 56.7% productive rearrangements and were called segregating when the between-donor standard deviation exceeded 5%. To diagnose cytomegalovirus status from the catalog of TCR beta chain sequences, a statistical classification framework was built. A later analysis assigned V and J genes by comparing TCR nucleotide sequences with IMGT/GENE-DB human TR gene sequences. In a later analysis, CDR3 sequences and most-parsimonious VDJ recombination scenarios were assigned using the TCRdist pipeline. In a later analysis, every TCR beta chain was defined by the combination of its CDR3 amino acid sequence and its V-gene family, and reads without a unique V-gene family were dropped. A later analysis removed 592 highly shared, low-generation-probability nucleotide sequences to deal with suspected cross-contamination and a sequencing artifact. In a later analysis, a clonal expansion index for each public chain was calculated from normalized within-repertoire ranks of inferred template counts. In a later analysis, generation probabilities were computed with a VDJ recombination model fitted to out-of-frame rearrangements, and the resulting probabilities were checked against IGoR. Hypergeometric tests were used in a later analysis to score TCR-TCR, TCR-HLA and TCR-CMV co-occurrence, with a repertoire-size bias correction applied to the TCR pairs. In a later analysis, false discovery rates were estimated by permuting HLA or CMV assignments 20 times. In a later analysis, co-occurring TCRs were grouped using DBSCAN, with TCRdist sequence similarity added in when clustering inside HLA-allele-positive subsets. Co-occurrence clustering excluded repertoires with fewer than 30,000 or more than 120,000 public chains, plus five with anomalous nucleotide sharing. TCRdb took over this immuneACCESS table, retaining in-frame rearrangements with V and J assigned. Such tables are incomplete; in checked studies, under half of the missing clones stem from an unresolved V gene, and the remainder is unexplained. For V, J and clone size, that table is used; D and trimming come from the DNA. In all, the sample holds 110,000 to 150,000 clones, and roughly 80% of those were seen once. The ten largest make up around 4.4% of the sample.

This TCR was recovered from a man aged 40-50 years in good health and CMV-seronegative. Input material: PBMCs.

The CDR3: CASSQAEVMIEGYTF. Read as DNA, the sequence is TGCGCCAGCAGCCAAGCAGAGGTCATGATAGAGGGCTACACCTTC. The chain is assembled from TRBV4-1 and TRBJ1-2; no D gene can be assigned with confidence. CDR1 is given as MGHRA and CDR2 as YSYEKL, both from the germline V gene. Trimming takes 1 base from V and 8 bases from J, and the germline ends sit 17 bases apart. The CDR3 starts with the cysteine, ends with the phenylalanine, and has 15 residues. CDR3 DNA only is kept here, 45 bases in frame from base 1.